The 14 T cell receptor beta chains given below trace back to one sample, sequenced in a study of T cells in narcolepsy. Repertoires were generated with immunoSEQ multiplex PCR, while TCRdb's copy carries only in-frame clones and drops some. Of 600 to 800 clones listed, around 29% were seen once; the top ten hold about 50%. These receptors have no known antigen. Specimen: cultured CD8+ T cells from cerebrospinal fluid. The source is a human donor with narcolepsy.

The chain carries TRBV29-1 and TRBJ2-5; D is unresolved. The V end lost 0 bases, the J end lost 3 bases, and 11 bases lay between the germline ends. CDR1 SQVTM and CDR2 ANQGSEA come from the germline V gene. The CDR3 loop spans 14 amino acids. In DNA form, the CDR3 reads TGCAGCGTTGAAGACCGGACGGTTGAAGAGACCCAGTACTTC. Translated, it gives CSVEDRTVEETQYF.

To note about this clone: A junction end diverges from the germline sequence, so it may reflect a read error. This chain connects TRBV14 to TRBJ1-1; D remains unclear. The germline V gene encodes CDR1 SGHDN and CDR2 FVKESK. The CDR3 extends over 15 amino acids. The CDR3 DNA sequence: TGTGGCAGCAGCCTAGGCGATGATCTGGGAGTCGAAGCTTTCTTT. Its protein product is CGSSLGDDLGVEAFF. Combining the CDR3 with reference TRBV14 and TRBJ1-1 gives the whole variable domain EAGVTQFPSHSVIEKGQTVTLRCDPISGHDNLYWYRRVMGKEIKFLLHFVKESKQDESGMPNNRFLAERTGGTYSTLKVQPAELEDSGVYFCGSSLGDDLGVEAFFGQGTRLTVV.

CDR3 DNA sequence: TGTGCCAGCAGTTTAAGGGGGCGACTAGCGGGGGTTTTCTACGAGCAGTACTTC. Translating gives CASSLRGRLAGVFYEQYF. V and J are TRBV5-4 and TRBJ2-7; TRBD2 aligns across 12 bases. The CDR3 covers 18 residues. J lost 3 bases, V lost 5 bases, and 15 bases had no gene match. Germline lookup yields CDR1 SGHNT and CDR2 YYREEE (reference sequence).

For this clone: One end of the junction fails to match germline, which may point to a read error. Within the sample, other DNA sequences also encode this same CDR3. V and J are TRBV5-6 and TRBJ2-7; 7 bases agree with TRBD1. CDR1 is SGHDT, CDR2 YYEEEE, per germline. CDR3 length: 14 amino acids. In nucleotides, the CDR3 is TGCGCCAGCAGCCAGTACAGGGGTTCCTACGAGCAGTACTTC. As protein: CASSQYRGSYEQYF. The full variable domain, in which reference TRBV5-6 and TRBJ2-7 provide the parts outside the CDR3, is DAGVTQSPTHLIKTRGQQVTLRCSPKSGHDTVSWYQQALGQGPQFIFQYYEEEERQRGNFPDRFSGHQFPNYSSELNVNALLLGDSALYLCASSQYRGSYEQYFGPGTRLTVT.

This clone is medium-sized (0.01 to 0.1%) within its sample. The chain combines TRBV5-4 with TRBJ1-1, with D perhaps matching TRBD1 (6 bases). CDR1 is SGHNT, CDR2 YYREEE, per germline (reference sequence). This CDR3 is 13 amino acids long. V was cut by 2 bases and J by 8 bases, with 13 bases left in between. The CDR3 reads CASSLGGADEAFF. As DNA, the CDR3 is TGTGCCAGCAGCTTAGGGGGGGCCGACGAAGCTTTCTTT. Full variable domain (remainder filled in from reference TRBV5-4 and TRBJ1-1): ETGVTQSPTHLIKTRGQQVTLRCSSQSGHNTVSWYQQALGQGPQFIFQYYREEENGRGNFPPRFSGLQFPNYSSELNVNALELDDSALYLCASSLGGADEAFFGQGTRLTVV.

This clone was counted a few times. The rearrangement uses TRBV7-3 and TRBJ1-6; 7 bases line up with TRBD1. The CDR3 extends over 16 amino acids. Germline assignment: CDR1 SGHTA and CDR2 FQGTGA. Trimming removed 6 bases from V and 4 bases from J; junction bases left unmatched: 9. The CDR3 sequence: CASRGWRDSYNSPLHF. In nucleotides, the CDR3 is TGTGCCAGCAGGGGGTGGAGGGACAGTTATAATTCACCCCTCCACTTT.

Written as DNA, the CDR3 is TGCGCCAGCAGTGGGTCAGGTAGCGGAGGGGGCTCCTACGAGCAGTACTTC. This codes for CASSGSGSGGGSYEQYF. This rearrangement joins TRBV10-2 to TRBJ2-7; the D gene could be TRBD1 or TRBD2 (6 bases each). The CDR3 has 17 residues. Germline CDR1 WSHSY, CDR2 SAAADI. V gave up 4 bases and J gave up 0 bases, with 19 bases separating them.

This clone showed up just a few times. This sequence joins TRBV5-5 and TRBJ1-1; D gene unclear. V was cut by 4 bases and J by 8 bases, with 21 bases left in between. Germline assignment: CDR1 SGHKS and CDR2 YYEKEE (reference sequence). CDR3 length equals 15 residues. For the CDR3, the DNA is TGTGCCAGCAGCCAAGGCGATGATCTGGGAGTCGAAGCTTTCTTT. This codes for CASSQGDDLGVEAFF.

With regard to this clone: A far larger clone is one base from this, pointing to a likely read error. The V and J genes are TRBV5-5 and TRBJ2-7; TRBD1 is a possible D gene (6 bases). V lost 6 bases and J 2 bases, leaving 18 bases between the germline ends. There are 15 residues in the CDR3. The germline gives CDR1 SGHKS, CDR2 YYEKEE (reference sequence). The CDR3 reads CASTPTGNPTYEQYF. The DNA for the CDR3 is TGTGCCAGCACCCCTACAGGGAACCCAACCTACGAGCAGTACTTC.

The rearrangement joins TRBV21-1 to TRBJ2-7; TRBD2 is the table's D call and was not checked against the DNA. TRBV21-1 has pseudogene status. There are 16 residues in the CDR3. CDR3 residues: CASRPTLLHVLDEQYF. In nucleotides, the CDR3 is TGTGCCAGCAGACCGACTCTGCTACACGTGTTAGACGAGCAGTACTTC.

For this clone: The junction departs from the called germline gene at one end, perhaps through a read error. CDR3 protein: CASSLGGADEVFF. CDR3 nucleotide sequence: TGTGCCAGCAGCTTAGGGGGGGCTGACGAAGTTTTCTTT. V gene TRBV5-5 combines with J gene TRBJ1-1; tentatively, D is TRBD1 (6 bases). This CDR3 spans 13 amino acids. Germline V gene sequence: CDR1 SGHKS, CDR2 YYEKEE (reference sequence).

This clone was seen more than once but under ten times. The rearrangement links TRBV5-5 to TRBJ1-2, with D possibly TRBD1 on 6 matching bases. The CDR3 runs to 14 residues. Trimming left V 4 bases short and J 8 bases short, with 18 bases between. The V gene's germline CDR1 is SGHKS and CDR2 YYEKEE (reference sequence). As DNA, the CDR3 is TGTGCCAGCAGCCAGACACAGGGTTCCCGCGGCTACACCTTC. It yields the protein CASSQTQGSRGYTF.

Sample share makes this clone large. The chain combines TRBV13 with TRBJ2-5; 8 bases fit TRBD1. Germline V gene data show CDR1 as PRHDT and CDR2 as FYEKMQ (reference sequence). The length of the CDR3 is 13 residues. With 7 bases clipped from V and 4 bases from J, the junction kept 5 bases outside the gene matches. The CDR3 reads CASTRQGAETQYF. The CDR3 DNA reads TGTGCCAGCACCCGGCAGGGGGCAGAGACCCAGTACTTC.

Turning to this clone: The likely explanation is a read error, given a far larger clone one base away. This rearrangement joins TRBV1 to TRBJ1-1; the table's D call, TRBD1, has no DNA check behind it. TRBV1 is marked as a pseudogene. The CDR3 totals 15 residues. CDR3 in amino acids: CTSSSQGPSDTEAFF. The CDR3 DNA sequence: TGCACCAGCAGCTCACAGGGCCCCTCGGACACTGAAGCTTTCTTT.